One and the same sample provided the 20 T cell receptor beta chains below, sequenced in a study of monozygotic twins with inflammatory bowel disease. Reanalyzing the 5' RACE reads, TCRdb keeps one entry per CDR3 protein, without DNA. This repertoire includes about 140,000 distinct CDR3 sequences. Material for sequencing was blood. Receptor source: a human donor with ulcerative colitis or Crohn's disease, or a healthy co-twin of an affected twin (not recorded which).

This chain joins TRBV5-4 and TRBJ2-2; the D call from TCRdb, TRBD1, cannot be confirmed without DNA. The CDR3 length is 16 residues. The germline V gene encodes CDR1 SGHNT and CDR2 YYREEE (reference sequence). The CDR3 spells CASSMGRGASTGELFF.

The chain recombines TRBV20-1 with TRBJ1-6; checking the TCRdb D call of TRBD1 is not possible without DNA. Germline V gene sequence: CDR1 DFQATT, CDR2 SNEGSKA (reference sequence). This CDR3 has 14 amino acids. CDR3 sequence reads: CSATQGAWNSPLHF.

This chain joins TRBV30 and TRBJ2-5. The CDR3 contains 12 residues. Germline-derived CDR1 and CDR2 are GTSNPN and SVGIG (reference sequence). This CDR3 reads CAWSVTLETQYF.

The chain employs TRBV12-3 or TRBV12-4 and TRBJ1-1. The CDR3 runs 14 residues. The chain's CDR3 is CASSHGRANTEAFF.

The chain links TRBV7-2 to TRBJ2-3; the TCRdb D gene call, TRBD2, has no DNA to confirm it. This CDR3 has 16 amino acids. Germline V gene sequence: CDR1 SGHTA, CDR2 FQGNSA. CDR3 in amino acids: CASSTGLAGSTDTQYF.

The genes are TRBV7-9 and TRBJ2-1. CDR1 is SEHNR, CDR2 FQNEAQ, per germline (reference sequence). This CDR3 has 15 amino acids. Here the CDR3 reads CASSVDSSSYNEQFF.

The chain joins TRBV5-1 to TRBJ1-2; TCRdb's D gene call, TRBD1, goes unchecked for lack of DNA. This CDR3 comprises 18 residues. Germline CDR1 SGHRS, CDR2 YFSETQ. The CDR3 loop reads CASSRREDRGLRNYGYTF.

The CDR3 spells CSPKVQSNQPQHF. The chain combines TRBV20-1 with TRBJ1-5. CDR1 is DFQATT and CDR2 is SNEGSKA in the germline V gene (reference sequence). CDR3 size: 13 residues.

The chain carries TRBV20-1 and TRBJ2-7; TCRdb returns TRBD1, unconfirmable since there is no DNA. Per germline, CDR1 DFQATT and CDR2 SNEGSKA (reference sequence). The CDR3 is 16 residues long. The CDR3: CSAGGIKRPSTYEQYF.

CDR3 in amino acids: CASSSQVSYEQYF. The chain employs TRBV7-9 and TRBJ2-7. This CDR3 is built from 13 residues. Germline-derived CDR1 and CDR2 are SEHNR and FQNEAQ (reference sequence).

The chain combines TRBV27 with TRBJ2-1; TCRdb selects TRBD1, and the lack of DNA leaves this call unchecked. The CDR3 has 15 residues. Germline values: CDR1 MNHEY, CDR2 SMNVEV (reference sequence). The CDR3 loop reads CASSLRGPGDNEQFF.

This chain joins TRBV20-1 and TRBJ2-3; TCRdb names TRBD1, which stays unverified in the absence of DNA. The germline V gene has CDR1 DFQATT and CDR2 SNEGSKA (reference sequence). CDR3 length equals 17 residues. The CDR3 reads CSARDLGTGLSTDTQYF.

The chain recombines TRBV30 with TRBJ1-2; the D gene TCRdb calls, TRBD1, cannot be checked with no DNA. Per germline, CDR1 GTSNPN and CDR2 SVGIG (reference sequence). CDR3 size: 13 residues. The CDR3 protein is CAWTLQGNYGYTF.

This chain connects TRBV12-3 or TRBV12-4 to TRBJ2-7. The length of the CDR3 is 13 residues. Here the CDR3 reads CASSFAGPYEQYF.

The chain combines TRBV3-1 with TRBJ2-5; TCRdb's D gene call, TRBD1, goes unchecked for lack of DNA. The CDR3 is 16 amino acids. CDR1 and CDR2 (germline): LGHDT, YNNKEL (reference sequence). CDR3 protein: CASSPLRTNSQETQYF.

This chain links TRBV7-2 with TRBJ1-5. Germline CDR1 and CDR2: SGHTA and FQGNSA. The CDR3 is made up of 15 amino acids. Here the CDR3 reads CASNPGWAGDQPQHF.

The genes are TRBV5-6 and TRBJ2-1. The V gene's germline CDR1 is SGHDT and CDR2 YYEEEE. CDR3 length equals 15 residues. This chain's CDR3 is CASSTAPSSYNEQFF.

The J gene is TRBJ2-7, the V gene TRBV5-1; TCRdb selects TRBD1, and the lack of DNA leaves this call unchecked. This CDR3 comprises 13 residues. Germline values: CDR1 SGHRS, CDR2 YFSETQ. CDR3 residues: CASSSTGIYEQYF.

The chain uses TRBV12-3 or TRBV12-4 and TRBJ1-2; TCRdb proposes TRBD1, but this gene call is untestable without DNA. This CDR3 comprises 17 residues. The CDR3 spells CASSPFRDRKLIYGYTF.

V gene TRBV14 combines with J gene TRBJ1-2; TCRdb proposes TRBD1, but this gene call is untestable without DNA. There are 15 residues in the CDR3. Germline values: CDR1 SGHDN, CDR2 FVKESK. The CDR3 sequence: CASSHLRDRAYGYTF.